These T cell receptor beta chains were read from a single sample in a study of CD8 T cells in Susac syndrome. From the immunoSEQ multiplex PCR reads, TCRdb called clonotypes with MiXCR, one entry per CDR3 protein. The repertoire holds around 130,000 distinct CDR3 sequences, with approximately 94% as singletons. Sequencing input: CD4+ T cells from PBMCs. The receptors were gathered from a human donor with multiple sclerosis. The CDR3 runs from the conserved cysteine through the conserved F or W. The D gene is left open where the match is weak. Only some rows state a clone size, as once, few, many or a class for expanded clones.

V	D	J	size	CDR3	DNA
TRBV28	TRBD2	TRBJ2-1	NA	CASFTLRTSGSYNEQFF	TGTGCCAGCTTTACCCTGAGGACTAGCGGCTCCTACAATGAGCAGTTCTTC
TRBV6-5	NA	TRBJ2-4	NA	CASRNSASIQYF	TGTGCCAGCCGTAATTCAGCGAGCATTCAGTACTTC
TRBV6-5	NA	TRBJ1-2	once	CASSQDPGGYGYTF	TGTGCCAGCAGCCAGGACCCGGGCGGCTATGGCTACACCTTC
TRBV5-1	NA	TRBJ2-1	NA	CASLPTESSYNEQFF	TGCGCCAGCCTCCCCACGGAGAGCTCCTACAATGAGCAGTTCTTC
TRBV10-3	NA	TRBJ2-2	NA	CAISPSVGELFF	TGTGCCATCAGTCCTTCGGTCGGGGAGCTGTTTTTT
TRBV15	NA	TRBJ2-5	NA	CATSRDPQETQYF	TGTGCCACCAGCAGAGATCCCCAAGAGACCCAGTACTTC
TRBV3-1	NA	TRBJ1-1	NA	CASSQEGTGPEAFF	TGTGCCAGCAGCCAAGAAGGAACAGGCCCTGAAGCTTTCTTT
TRBV9	NA	TRBJ2-1	NA	CASSLQVGEQFF	TGTGCCAGCAGTTTACAGGTTGGCGAGCAGTTCTTC
TRBV12-3/TRBV12-4	TRBD2	TRBJ2-3	NA	CASSSGLAGKDTQYF	TGTGCCAGCAGTTCAGGACTAGCTGGTAAAGATACGCAGTATTTT
TRBV3-1	TRBD1	TRBJ1-1	NA	CASSQAGQGNTEAFF	TGTGCCAGCAGCCAAGCCGGACAGGGGAACACTGAAGCTTTCTTT
TRBV7-8	TRBD2	TRBJ2-7	NA	CASSFGGGYEQYF	TGTGCCAGCAGCTTTGGGGGGGGGTACGAGCAGTACTTC
TRBV6-1	TRBD1	TRBJ1-1	NA	CASTLDRADTEAFF	TGTGCCAGCACCCTCGACAGGGCGGACACTGAAGCTTTCTTT
TRBV6-5	TRBD2	TRBJ2-7	NA	CASKRGHDSYEQYF	TGTGCCAGCAAGCGGGGCCACGACTCCTACGAGCAGTACTTC
TRBV5-4	NA	TRBJ2-5	NA	CASSPEKSGRAETQYF	TGTGCCAGCAGCCCGGAGAAATCCGGGAGAGCAGAGACCCAGTACTTC
TRBV19	TRBD1	TRBJ2-7	NA	CASSSRDSFYEQYF	TGTGCCAGTAGTTCCCGGGACAGCTTCTACGAGCAGTACTTC
TRBV7-9	TRBD1	TRBJ2-7	once	CASMGTDGREQYF	TGTGCCAGTATGGGGACAGATGGGCGCGAGCAGTACTTC
TRBV5-6	TRBD1	TRBJ1-2	NA	CASSQGTGGPGRGYTF	TGTGCCAGCAGCCAAGGGACAGGGGGCCCGGGCCGCGGCTACACCTTC
TRBV6-5	NA	TRBJ1-6	NA	CASRQGISPLHF	TGTGCCAGCAGGCAAGGGATTTCACCCCTCCACTTT
TRBV3-1	TRBD2	TRBJ2-5	once	CASSQASGGAETQYF	TGTGCCAGCAGCCAAGCTAGCGGGGGGGCGGAGACCCAGTACTTC
TRBV12-3/TRBV12-4	NA	TRBJ1-2	NA	CASSLSPGRPLYGYTF	TGTGCCAGCAGTTTAAGTCCGGGACGTCCCCTCTATGGCTACACCTTC
TRBV6-1	TRBD1	TRBJ1-5	few	CASSPQTGRGIPQHF	TGTGCCAGCAGCCCACAGACAGGGAGAGGCATACCCCAGCATTTT
TRBV30	NA	TRBJ1-1	NA	CAWSVGGVSTEAFF	TGTGCCTGGAGTGTAGGAGGGGTTAGCACTGAAGCTTTCTTT
TRBV27	TRBD1	TRBJ1-2	NA	CASSFAGGARYGYTF	TGTGCCAGCAGTTTCGCAGGGGGCGCCCGGTATGGCTACACCTTC
TRBV29-1	NA	TRBJ1-1	NA	CSVPRPSTTEAFF	TGCAGCGTTCCACGTCCCAGCACGACTGAAGCTTTCTTT
TRBV18	NA	TRBJ1-1	NA	CASSPGGANTEAFF	TGTGCCAGCTCACCAGGCGGGGCGAACACTGAAGCTTTCTTT
TRBV20-1	NA	TRBJ1-5	NA	CSASRPNQPQHF	TGCAGTGCTAGTCGGCCGAATCAGCCCCAGCATTTT
TRBV19	NA	TRBJ2-7	NA	CASSIVGWESYEQYF	TGTGCCAGTAGTATAGTGGGCTGGGAAAGCTACGAGCAGTACTTC
TRBV6-1	NA	TRBJ1-2	NA	CASSDRANYGYTF	TGTGCCAGCAGTGACAGAGCTAACTATGGCTACACCTTC
TRBV24-1	NA	TRBJ1-3	NA	CATSDLVNTIYF	TGTGCCACCAGTGATTTGGTGAACACCATATATTTT